Listed below are T cell receptor beta chains from one sample, sequenced in a study of Graves' ophthalmopathy and Graves' hyperthyroidism. TCRdb recomputed calls from the multiplex PCR reads with MiXCR, one row per CDR3 protein. The sample comprises around 1.1 million distinct CDR3 sequences, 36% of which are singletons, and over 8.5% rests with the top ten. The sample was peripheral blood or thyroid tissue (not recorded which). The receptors come from an adult man with Graves' hyperthyroidism. Each CDR3 is given with its conserved first and last residue. Each record gives: V gene, J gene, clone size, D gene, CDR3 protein, CDR3 DNA. The D gene is left open where the match is weak. Not every row has a clone size; where given, it reads once, few, many or a size class.

TRBV13	TRBJ2-7	NA	NA	CASSQSTQEVGRGYEQYF	TGCGCCAGCAGCCAATCCACCCAAGAGGTAGGGCGCGGCTACGAGCAGTACTTC
TRBV25-1	TRBJ2-7	NA	NA	CASSDGGGSSYEQYF	TGTGCCAGCAGTGATGGAGGGGGCAGCTCCTACGAGCAGTACTTC
TRBV30	TRBJ1-2	few	NA	CAWQDSGGYTF	TGTGCCTGGCAAGACAGCGGTGGCTACACCTTC
TRBV19	TRBJ2-7	many	TRBD1	CASSHGTGPSYEQYF	TGTGCCAGTAGTCACGGGACAGGGCCCTCCTACGAGCAGTACTTC
TRBV2	TRBJ1-6	NA	NA	CASRTGTQRGSLHF	TGTGCCAGCAGGACGGGGACGCAGCGGGGATCCCTCCACTTT
TRBV6-5	TRBJ1-1	NA	TRBD1	CASSPLSGQSNTEAFF	TGTGCCAGCAGTCCCCTATCGGGACAGTCGAACACTGAAGCTTTCTTT
TRBV20-1	TRBJ2-7	many	NA	CSARARGSSYEQYF	TGCAGTGCTAGAGCTCGAGGAAGCTCCTACGAGCAGTACTTC
TRBV7-3	TRBJ2-7	NA	NA	CASSLTSLYEQYF	TGTGCCAGCAGTTTAACGAGTCTATACGAGCAGTACTTC
TRBV7-9	TRBJ1-3	many	TRBD1	CASSLSGTGLTGNTIYF	TGTGCCAGCAGCTTATCCGGGACAGGGTTAACTGGAAACACCATATATTTT
TRBV7-2	TRBJ1-5	many	TRBD1	CASTTGTGGSQPQHF	TGTGCCAGCACCACAGGGACAGGGGGCTCTCAGCCCCAGCATTTT
TRBV12-3/TRBV12-4	TRBJ2-5	many	NA	CASGRQETQYF	TGTGCCAGCGGCCGGCAAGAGACCCAGTACTTC
TRBV12-3/TRBV12-4	TRBJ1-1	many	NA	CASSETRGNTEAFF	TGTGCCAGCAGCGAAACCCGGGGGAACACTGAAGCTTTCTTT
TRBV9	TRBJ2-5	NA	NA	CASSLWTETQETQYF	TGTGCCAGCAGCCTCTGGACAGAGACTCAAGAGACCCAGTACTTC
TRBV20-1	TRBJ2-2	many	NA	CSATGLNTGELFF	TGCAGTGCGACGGGATTGAACACCGGGGAGCTGTTTTTT
TRBV11-2	TRBJ2-7	NA	TRBD1	CASSVGQGASHEQYF	TGTGCCAGCAGCGTTGGACAGGGGGCGTCCCACGAGCAGTACTTC
TRBV14	TRBJ1-2	many	NA	CASSPLGEAGRYSGYTF	TGTGCCAGCAGCCCCCTCGGGGAAGCGGGTCGCTACTCTGGCTACACCTTC